Shown below are 12 T cell receptor beta chains from a single sample sequenced in a study of blood T cell repertoires in COVID-19. Assay: immunoSEQ multiplex PCR; the TCRdb copy retains only in-frame clones and omits some. The sample has tens of thousands of clones; roughly 74% are singletons. The sequenced sample consisted of peripheral blood. These receptors all come from a man older than 75 with active or convalescent COVID-19.

The gene calls are TRBV28 and TRBJ1-5, with 7 bases identical to TRBD1. Germline V lookup: CDR1 MDHEN, CDR2 SYDVKM. Losses at the gene ends were 4 bases for V and 5 bases for J; bases not matched to a gene: 8. The CDR3 has 15 residues. The CDR3, as DNA: TGTGCCAGCAGTTCGTACCGGGACAGCTATCAGCCCCAGCATTTT. Its protein product is CASSSYRDSYQPQHF.

The chain couples TRBV19 to TRBJ2-1; 10 positions agree with TRBD1. Germline V gene sequence: CDR1 LNHDA, CDR2 SQIVND (reference sequence). The CDR3 contains 16 residues. The J segment lost 8 bases and the V segment lost 7 bases, leaving 14 bases of the junction unmatched. The DNA for the CDR3 is TGTGCCAGTACCAAATCCCCGGGACAGGGGTTCGATGAGCAGTTCTTC. Translating it yields CASTKSPGQGFDEQFF.

A few counts support this clone. The chain employs TRBV18 and TRBJ2-1, with 13 bases fitting TRBD2. V lost 3 bases to trimming and J lost 9 bases; unmatched junction nucleotides: 5. This CDR3 spans 15 amino acids. CDR1 and CDR2 from the germline V gene are KGHSH and LQKENI. CDR3 amino acids: CASSPTGLAGAEQFF. CDR3 DNA sequence: TGTGCCAGCTCACCTACCGGACTAGCGGGAGCTGAGCAGTTCTTC.

The genes are TRBV7-8 and TRBJ2-7, with 12 bases aligning to TRBD2. Germline V gene data show CDR1 as SGHVS and CDR2 as FQNEAQ. The trim removed 3 bases at V and 2 bases at J, leaving 5 bases unmatched. The CDR3 is 16 amino acids. CDR3: CASSFTTSGSPYEQYF. In DNA, the CDR3 is TGTGCCAGCAGCTTTACGACTAGCGGGAGCCCCTACGAGCAGTACTTC.

This clone was counted a few times. V gene TRBV14 combines with J gene TRBJ1-6; D is unresolved. The CDR3 is made up of 15 amino acids. The germline CDR1 and CDR2 sequences are SGHDN and FVKESK. V lost 0 bases to trimming and J lost 0 bases, with 3 bases between them. CDR3 coding DNA: TGTGCCAGCAGCCAAGACAGCTCCTATAATTCACCCCTCCACTTT. It specifies CASSQDSSYNSPLHF.

The chain uses TRBV12-3 or TRBV12-4 and TRBJ1-1; the D gene is possibly TRBD1 (5 bases). This CDR3 has 13 residues. Deletions cut 2 bases from V and 1 base from J, with 5 bases between. For the CDR3, the DNA is TGTGCCAGCAGTTTACAGGGGAACACTGAAGCTTTCTTT. Its protein product is CASSLQGNTEAFF.

The genes are TRBV7-8 and TRBJ2-5, with 9 bases matching TRBD1. From germline, CDR1 is SGHVS and CDR2 FQNEAQ. V trimming: 5 bases; J trimming: 1 base; junction bases outside the gene matches: 11. CDR3 length equals 17 residues. CDR3 in DNA: TGTGCCAGCAGCAGACCCCGGACAGGGGCTCCCCAAGAGACCCAGTACTTC. As protein: CASSRPRTGAPQETQYF.

The chain recombines TRBV28 with TRBJ1-6; D possibly corresponds to TRBD1 (6 bases). Trimming pared 3 bases from V and 10 bases from J, leaving 19 bases between. CDR1 MDHEN and CDR2 SYDVKM come from the germline V gene. The CDR3 is 16 amino acids. In nucleotides, the CDR3 is TGTGCCAGCAGTTTTAGCCAGGGGCCAAACACATCACCCCTCCACTTT. The encoded protein is CASSFSQGPNTSPLHF. The full variable domain, completed using reference TRBV28 and TRBJ1-6, is DVKVTQSSRYLVKRTGEKVFLECVQDMDHENMFWYRQDPGLGLRLIYFSYDVKMKEKGDIPEGYSVSREKKERFSLILESASTNQTSMYLCASSFSQGPNTSPLHFGNGTRLTVT.

The chain carries TRBV4-2 and TRBJ1-6, with D tentatively TRBD1 (6 bases). CDR1 LGHNA and CDR2 YNFKEQ come from the germline V gene. The CDR3 sequence is 16 residues long. The V end lost 1 base, the J end lost 7 bases, and 14 bases lay between the germline ends. CDR3 DNA sequence: TGTGCCAGCAGCCAAGTCGTCACGAGGGGGAATTCACCCCTCCACTTT. This encodes CASSQVVTRGNSPLHF.

The gene calls are TRBV5-1 and TRBJ1-1, with 8 positions matching TRBD1. The V and J ends lost 0 bases and 3 bases, in that order; junction bases with no gene match: 16. CDR3 size: 19 residues. In germline, CDR1 is SGHRS, CDR2 YFSETQ. The CDR3 loop reads CASSLGNRRAGGLHTEAFF. The CDR3 nucleotides read TGCGCCAGCAGCTTGGGTAACCGCAGGGCAGGGGGCCTGCACACTGAAGCTTTCTTT.

In its sample, this clone was seen once. CDR3 in amino acids: CASGLRPGLAGARGTYEQYF. The CDR3 coding sequence is TGTGCTAGTGGTTTGCGGCCCGGACTAGCGGGAGCGAGGGGGACCTACGAGCAGTACTTC. This chain connects TRBV12-5 to TRBJ2-7, with TRBD2 identical over 13 bases. CDR3 length: 20 amino acids. V shed 2 bases, J shed 2 bases, and the junction held 15 bases outside the gene matches. Germline CDR1 LGHNT, CDR2 FRNRAP.

This chain joins TRBV10-2 and TRBJ2-3, with TRBD2 matching 8 bases. The CDR3 is 16 amino acids. Germline CDR1 WSHSY, CDR2 SAAADI. V was pared by 4 bases and J by 0 bases, with 6 bases of the junction left unmatched. The CDR3 region is CASSGTSYYSTDTQYF. The CDR3 region has the DNA TGCGCCAGCAGTGGGACTAGCTACTATAGCACAGATACGCAGTATTTT.